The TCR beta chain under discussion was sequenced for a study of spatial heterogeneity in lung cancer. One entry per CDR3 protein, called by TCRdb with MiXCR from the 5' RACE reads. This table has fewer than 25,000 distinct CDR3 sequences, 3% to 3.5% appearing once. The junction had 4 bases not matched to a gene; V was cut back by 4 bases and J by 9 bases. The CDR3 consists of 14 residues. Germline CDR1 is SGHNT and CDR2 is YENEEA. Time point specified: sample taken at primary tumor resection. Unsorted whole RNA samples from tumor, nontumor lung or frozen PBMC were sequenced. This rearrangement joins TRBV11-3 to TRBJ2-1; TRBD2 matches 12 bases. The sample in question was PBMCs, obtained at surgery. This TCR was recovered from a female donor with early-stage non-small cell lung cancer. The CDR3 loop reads CASSSTSGRGEQFF. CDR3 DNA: TGTGCCAGCAGCTCGACTAGCGGGAGAGGTGAGCAGTTCTTC.